These T cell receptor beta chains were read from a single sample in a study of CD8+ T cells in alopecia areata. TCRdb's copy holds only in-frame clones and misses some; the assay was immunoSEQ multiplex PCR. This sample has about 170,000 clones, with 50% to 75% found just once. The source material was CD4+ T cells sorted from blood, sampled between weeks 55 and 65, from a patient treated with tofacitinib. The receptor set was obtained from a human donor with alopecia areata. Both conserved end residues are part of each CDR3. A D gene is named only where the DNA matches it firmly. Clone size, where shown, is once, few, many, or a class for clones that have expanded.

TRBJ1-6 TRBV2 NA few TGTGCCAGCAGTGAAGCGGGAGGCGATTCACCCCTCCACTTT CASSEAGGDSPLHF
TRBJ1-2 TRBV20-1 NA NA TGCAGTGCTAGCGAAGGGTATGGCTACACCTTC CSASEGYGYTF
TRBJ2-5 TRBV5-1 TRBD2 NA TGCGCCAGCAGCTTGGCCCTTCGACTAGCGGGGGGCGGACAAGAGACCCAGTACTTC CASSLALRLAGGGQETQYF
TRBJ2-7 TRBV2 NA NA TGTGCCAGCATCCCGGACCAGAACACTTACGAGCAGTACTTC CASIPDQNTYEQYF
TRBJ1-1 TRBV27 NA NA TGTGCCAGCAGTCTAAACGCCGCGAACAGATACACTGAAGCTTTCTTT CASSLNAANRYTEAFF
TRBJ1-6 TRBV19 TRBD1 NA TGTGCCAGTAGTCTCTGGACAGGGGGCGAATTAAATTCACCCCTCCACTTT CASSLWTGGELNSPLHF
TRBJ2-5 TRBV30 TRBD1 few TGTGCCTGTCACGCCCGGGACAGGGGGCTGAGAGAGACCCAGTACTTC CACHARDRGLRETQYF
TRBJ2-3 TRBV29-1 TRBD1 few TGCAGCGTTGAAGGGAGGGACAGGGGTAGAGATACGCAGTATTTT CSVEGRDRGRDTQYF
TRBJ2-3 TRBV11-2 NA NA TGTGCCAGCAGCTTCGACCGAGCATTTACTAGCACAGATACGCAGTATTTT CASSFDRAFTSTDTQYF
TRBJ1-2 TRBV4-2 NA NA TGTGCCAGCAGCCAAGATCCCGCAGGGTCCGGTGGCTACACCTTC CASSQDPAGSGGYTF
TRBJ1-4 TRBV29-1 NA few TGCAGCGTTTCCGGGGATAATGAAAAACTGTTTTTT CSVSGDNEKLFF
TRBJ2-5 TRBV27 NA NA TGTGCCAGCAGTTTATTAGCCAGGGGAGTCTACCAAGAGACCCAGTACTTC CASSLLARGVYQETQYF
TRBJ2-7 TRBV29-1 TRBD1 NA TGCAGCGTTGGGACAGGATACGAGCAGTACTTC CSVGTGYEQYF
TRBJ2-4 TRBV6-1 TRBD2 NA TGTGCCAGCAGCCACCGGGAGGCAAACATTCAGTACTTC CASSHREANIQYF
TRBJ2-5 TRBV5-1 TRBD1 few TGCGCCAGCAGCTTGGGGGCAGGGGGCGCCGGAGAGACCCAGTACTTC CASSLGAGGAGETQYF